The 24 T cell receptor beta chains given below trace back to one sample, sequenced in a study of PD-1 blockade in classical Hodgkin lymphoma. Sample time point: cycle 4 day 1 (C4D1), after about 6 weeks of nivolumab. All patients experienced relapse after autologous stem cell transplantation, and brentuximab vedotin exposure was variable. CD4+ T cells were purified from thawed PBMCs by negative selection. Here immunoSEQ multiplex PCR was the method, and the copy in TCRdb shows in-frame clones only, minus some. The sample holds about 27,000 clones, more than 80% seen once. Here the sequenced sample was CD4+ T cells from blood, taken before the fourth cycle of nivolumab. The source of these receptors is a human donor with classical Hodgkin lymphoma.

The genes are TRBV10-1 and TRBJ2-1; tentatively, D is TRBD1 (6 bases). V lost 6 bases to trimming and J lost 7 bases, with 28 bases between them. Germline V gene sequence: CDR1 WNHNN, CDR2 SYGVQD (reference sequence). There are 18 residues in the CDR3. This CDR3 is CASSISRGQKLLGNEQFF. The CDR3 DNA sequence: TGCGCCAGCAGCATCTCCCGGGGACAAAAACTTTTAGGGAATGAGCAGTTCTTC.

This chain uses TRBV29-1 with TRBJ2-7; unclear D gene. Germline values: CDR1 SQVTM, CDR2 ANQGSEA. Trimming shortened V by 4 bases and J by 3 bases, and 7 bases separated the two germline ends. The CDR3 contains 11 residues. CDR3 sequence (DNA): TGCAGCGTTGGTCAGAACTACGAGCAGTACTTC. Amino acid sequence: CSVGQNYEQYF.

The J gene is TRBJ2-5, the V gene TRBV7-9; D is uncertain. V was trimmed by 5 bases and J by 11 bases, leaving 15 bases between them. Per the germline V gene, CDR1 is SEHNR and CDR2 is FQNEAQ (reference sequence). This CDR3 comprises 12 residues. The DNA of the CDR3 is TGTGCCAGCAGCCTGGTGGACGGAGAGCAGTACTTC. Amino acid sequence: CASSLVDGEQYF.

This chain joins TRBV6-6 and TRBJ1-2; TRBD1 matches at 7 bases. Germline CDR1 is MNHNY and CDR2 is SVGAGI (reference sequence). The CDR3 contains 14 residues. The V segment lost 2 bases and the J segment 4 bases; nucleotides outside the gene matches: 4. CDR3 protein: CASSYRDSGYGYTF. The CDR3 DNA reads TGTGCCAGCAGTTACCGGGACAGTGGCTATGGCTACACCTTC.

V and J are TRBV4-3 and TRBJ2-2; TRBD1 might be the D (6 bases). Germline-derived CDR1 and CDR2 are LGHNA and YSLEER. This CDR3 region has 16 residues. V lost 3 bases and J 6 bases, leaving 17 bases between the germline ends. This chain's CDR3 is CASSQGDRRLAGELFF. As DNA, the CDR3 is TGCGCCAGCAGCCAGGGTGACAGGAGGTTGGCCGGGGAGCTGTTTTTT.

The CDR3 coding sequence is TGTGCCAGCAGTTTATCCCCGGAATACCTCACAGATACGCAGTATTTT. It codes for CASSLSPEYLTDTQYF. This chain connects TRBV27 to TRBJ2-3; D unclear. The germline V gene encodes CDR1 MNHEY and CDR2 SMNVEV (reference sequence). Trimming shortened V by 0 bases and J by 2 bases, and 12 bases separated the two germline ends. The CDR3 is 16 residues long.

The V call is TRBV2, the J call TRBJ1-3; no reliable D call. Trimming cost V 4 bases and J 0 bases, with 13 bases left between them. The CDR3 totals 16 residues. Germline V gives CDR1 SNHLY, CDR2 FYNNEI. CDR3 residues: CASSAGSRSSGNTIYF. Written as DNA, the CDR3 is TGTGCCAGCAGTGCGGGCAGCCGTAGCTCTGGAAACACCATATATTTT.

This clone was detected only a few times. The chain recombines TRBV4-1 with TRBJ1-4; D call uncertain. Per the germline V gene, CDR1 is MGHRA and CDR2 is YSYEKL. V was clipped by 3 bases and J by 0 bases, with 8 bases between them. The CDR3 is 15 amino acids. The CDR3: CASSQGRATNEKLFF. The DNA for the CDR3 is TGCGCCAGCAGCCAGGGAAGGGCAACTAATGAAAAACTGTTTTTT.

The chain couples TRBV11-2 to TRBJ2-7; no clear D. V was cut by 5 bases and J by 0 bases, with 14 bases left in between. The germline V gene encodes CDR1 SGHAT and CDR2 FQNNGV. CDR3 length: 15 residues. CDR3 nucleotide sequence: TGTGCCAGCAGCCGCTCGGCCGCAAACTCCTACGAGCAGTACTTC. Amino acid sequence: CASSRSAANSYEQYF.

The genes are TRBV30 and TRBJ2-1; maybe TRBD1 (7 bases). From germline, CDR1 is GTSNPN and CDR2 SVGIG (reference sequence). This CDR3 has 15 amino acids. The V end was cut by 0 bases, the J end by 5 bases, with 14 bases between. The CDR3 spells CAWSVLGRGDNEQFF. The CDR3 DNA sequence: TGTGCCTGGAGTGTACTGGGCAGGGGGGACAATGAGCAGTTCTTC.

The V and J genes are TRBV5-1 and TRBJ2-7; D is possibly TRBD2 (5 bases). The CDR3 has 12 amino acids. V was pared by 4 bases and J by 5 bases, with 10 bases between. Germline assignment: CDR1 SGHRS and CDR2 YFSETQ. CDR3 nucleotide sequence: TGCGCCAGCAGCATGGAGGATGACGAGCAGTACTTC. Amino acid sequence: CASSMEDDEQYF.

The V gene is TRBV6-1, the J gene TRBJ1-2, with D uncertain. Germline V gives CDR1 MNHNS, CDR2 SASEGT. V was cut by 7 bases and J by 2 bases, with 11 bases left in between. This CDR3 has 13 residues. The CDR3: CASMAGGNYGYTF. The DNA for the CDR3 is TGTGCCAGCATGGCAGGCGGAAACTATGGCTACACCTTC.

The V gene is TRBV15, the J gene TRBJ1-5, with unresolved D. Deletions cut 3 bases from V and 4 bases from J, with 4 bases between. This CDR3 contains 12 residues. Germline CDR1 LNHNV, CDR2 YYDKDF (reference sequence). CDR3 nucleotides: TGTGCCACCAGCAGGGGAAATCAGCCCCAGCATTTT. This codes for CATSRGNQPQHF.

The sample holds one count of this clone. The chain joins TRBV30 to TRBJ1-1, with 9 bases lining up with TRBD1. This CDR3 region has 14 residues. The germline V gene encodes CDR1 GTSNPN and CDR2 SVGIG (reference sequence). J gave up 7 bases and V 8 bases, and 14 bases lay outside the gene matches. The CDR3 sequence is CALSKDRGIGEAFF. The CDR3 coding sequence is TGTGCCCTTTCTAAGGACAGGGGAATAGGTGAAGCTTTCTTT.

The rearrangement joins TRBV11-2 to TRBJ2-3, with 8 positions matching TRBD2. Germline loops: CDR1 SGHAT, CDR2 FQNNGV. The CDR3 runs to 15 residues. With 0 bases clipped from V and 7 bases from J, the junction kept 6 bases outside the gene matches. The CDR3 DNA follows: TGTGCCAGCAGCTTAGAGGCACTAGCGGTTAATACGCAGTATTTT. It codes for CASSLEALAVNTQYF.

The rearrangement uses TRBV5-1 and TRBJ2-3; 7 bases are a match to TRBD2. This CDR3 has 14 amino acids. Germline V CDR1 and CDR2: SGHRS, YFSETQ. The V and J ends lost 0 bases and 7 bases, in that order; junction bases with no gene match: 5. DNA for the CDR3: TGCGCCAGCAGCTTGGGTCTAGCGGACCATACGCAGTATTTT. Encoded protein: CASSLGLADHTQYF.

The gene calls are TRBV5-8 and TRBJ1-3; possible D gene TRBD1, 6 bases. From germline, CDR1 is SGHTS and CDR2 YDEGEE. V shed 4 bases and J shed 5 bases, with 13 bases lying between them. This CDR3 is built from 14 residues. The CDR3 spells CASSPQGRRNTIYF. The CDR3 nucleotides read TGTGCCAGCAGCCCCCAGGGGAGGAGAAACACCATATATTTT.

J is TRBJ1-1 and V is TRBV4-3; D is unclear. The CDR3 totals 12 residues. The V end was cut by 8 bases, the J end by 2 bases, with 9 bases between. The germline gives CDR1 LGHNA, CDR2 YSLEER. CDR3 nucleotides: TGCGCCAGCTCTCGGGGAAACACTGAAGCTTTCTTT. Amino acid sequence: CASSRGNTEAFF.

In DNA form, the CDR3 reads TGTGCCAGCTCACCATCGGAAGGGTCCAATCAGCCCCAGCATTTT. Translated, it gives CASSPSEGSNQPQHF. V and J are TRBV18 and TRBJ1-5; D is unresolved. The V end lost 2 bases, the J end lost 3 bases, and 11 bases lay between the germline ends. Germline assignment: CDR1 KGHSH and CDR2 LQKENI. The CDR3 is 15 residues long.

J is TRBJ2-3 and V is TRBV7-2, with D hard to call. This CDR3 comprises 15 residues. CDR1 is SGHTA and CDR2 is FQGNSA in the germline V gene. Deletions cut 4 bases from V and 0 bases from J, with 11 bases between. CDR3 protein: CASSSEAQSTDTQYF. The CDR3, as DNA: TGTGCCAGCAGCTCCGAAGCGCAAAGCACAGATACGCAGTATTTT. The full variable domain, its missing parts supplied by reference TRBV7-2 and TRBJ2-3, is GAGVSQSPSNKVTEKGKDVELRCDPISGHTALYWYRQSLGQGLEFLIYFQGNSAPDKSGLPSDRFSAERTGGSVSTLTIQRTQQEDSAVYLCASSSEAQSTDTQYFGPGTRLTVL.

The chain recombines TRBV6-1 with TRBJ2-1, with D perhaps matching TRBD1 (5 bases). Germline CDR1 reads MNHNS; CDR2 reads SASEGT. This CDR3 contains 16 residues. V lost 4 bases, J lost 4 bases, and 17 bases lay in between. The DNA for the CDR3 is TGTGCCAGCAGTGCCTCCCGGACAAATATATACAATGAGCAGTTCTTC. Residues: CASSASRTNIYNEQFF.

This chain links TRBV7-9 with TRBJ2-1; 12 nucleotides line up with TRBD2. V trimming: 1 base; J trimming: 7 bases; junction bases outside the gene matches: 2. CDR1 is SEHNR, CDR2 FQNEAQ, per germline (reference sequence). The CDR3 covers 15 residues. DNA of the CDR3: TGTGCCAGCAGCTTAGTTGGACTAGCGGGGAATGAGCAGTTCTTC. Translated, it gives CASSLVGLAGNEQFF.

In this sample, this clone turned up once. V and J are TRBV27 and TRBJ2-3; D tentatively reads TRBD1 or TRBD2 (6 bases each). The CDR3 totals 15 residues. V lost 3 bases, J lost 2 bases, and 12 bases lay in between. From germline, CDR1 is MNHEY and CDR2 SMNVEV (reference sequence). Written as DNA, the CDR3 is TGTGCCAGCAGTTTCCGCCGGGGGCCCACAGATACGCAGTATTTT. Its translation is CASSFRRGPTDTQYF.

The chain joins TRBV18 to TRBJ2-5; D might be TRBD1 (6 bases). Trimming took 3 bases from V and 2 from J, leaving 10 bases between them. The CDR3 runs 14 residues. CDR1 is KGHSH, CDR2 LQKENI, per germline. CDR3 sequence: CASSPRTAQETQYF. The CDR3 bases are TGTGCCAGCTCACCGAGGACAGCTCAAGAGACCCAGTACTTC.